These 4 T cell receptor beta chains share one sample of origin, sequenced in a study of blood T cell repertoires in COVID-19. Repertoires were generated with immunoSEQ multiplex PCR, while TCRdb's copy carries only in-frame clones and drops some. The repertoire includes tens of thousands of clones, 84% of them detected once, and roughly 13% sits in the top ten. The sequenced sample consisted of peripheral blood. These receptors all stem from a woman of 80 years or more with acute or convalescent COVID-19.

The chain couples TRBV5-5 to TRBJ1-1, with D unclear. V was pared by 6 bases and J by 4 bases, with 16 bases between. Germline CDR1 reads SGHKS; CDR2 reads YYEKEE (reference sequence). The CDR3 sequence is 14 residues long. The CDR3 nucleotides are TGTGCCAGCAAATCGGCGGTGCTAGCCACTGAAGCTTTCTTT. It specifies CASKSAVLATEAFF.

This chain joins TRBV18 and TRBJ1-1; maybe TRBD1 (5 bases). Germline CDR1 KGHSH, CDR2 LQKENI. Deletions cut 0 bases from V and 0 bases from J, with 8 bases between. The CDR3 is 15 amino acids. The CDR3 protein is CASSPPGGVNTEAFF. The CDR3 DNA reads TGTGCCAGCTCACCACCAGGAGGGGTGAACACTGAAGCTTTCTTT. The entire variable domain, with the rest obtained from reference TRBV18 and TRBJ1-1, is as follows: NAGVMQNPRHLVRRRGQEARLRCSPMKGHSHVYWYRQLPEEGLKFMVYLQKENIIDESGMPKERFSAEFPKEGPSILRIQQVVRGDSAAYFCASSPPGGVNTEAFFGQGTRLTVV.

The gene calls are TRBV28 and TRBJ1-1; no clear D gene. CDR1 is MDHEN, CDR2 SYDVKM, per germline. This CDR3 is 15 amino acids long. V lost 4 bases and J 0 bases, leaving 12 bases between the germline ends. The CDR3 reads CASSSPTGMNTEAFF. The CDR3 DNA sequence: TGTGCCAGCAGTTCCCCGACGGGGATGAACACTGAAGCTTTCTTT.

This sequence joins TRBV3-1 (or the pseudogene TRBV3-2) and TRBJ1-4, with a possible D match to TRBD1 (6 bases). Germline assignment: CDR1 LGHDT and CDR2 YNNKEL (reference sequence). CDR3 length equals 16 residues. Trimming pared 1 base from V and 3 bases from J, leaving 12 bases between. DNA of the CDR3: TGTGCCAGCAGCCAAGTACATACAGGGTCTAATGAAAAACTGTTTTTT. Protein: CASSQVHTGSNEKLFF.